This T cell receptor beta chain was captured in a study of neurological immune-mediated disorders. This clonotype was counted at least ten times. TCRdb reanalysed the 5' RACE reads using MiXCR and keeps one entry per CDR3 protein. The data contain approximately 38,000 distinct CDR3 sequences, 6% to 7.5% of them singletons. This receptor was taken from a man aged 50 or older in good health. Material: CD4+ T cells from blood.

CDR3 in DNA: TGCAGTGCTGGGACAGGGGGACAAGAGACCCAGTACTTC. Translated: CSAGTGGQETQYF. This chain links TRBV20-1 with TRBJ2-5; TRBD1 matches 11 bases. The CDR3 is made up of 13 amino acids. Germline V gives CDR1 DFQATT, CDR2 SNEGSKA (reference sequence). J was trimmed by 2 bases and V by 5 bases; bases with no gene match: 1.